These 27 T cell receptor beta chains were all obtained from the same sample, sequenced in a study of human T cells and chemical hapten exposure. Described time point: patch test 1, 2 weeks after DPC sensitization. As for treatment: therapeutic diphenylcyclopropenone sensitization with weekly scalp DPC. MiXCR was run by TCRdb on the RACE reads, yielding one entry per CDR3 protein. Seen here are 150,000 to 200,000 distinct CDR3 sequences, about 22% observed once, and the top ten hold less than 7%. The specimen was whole blood, collected in connection with sensitization to the hapten diphenylcyclopropenone (DPC). All receptors come from a woman aged 45-65 years with alopecia areata. Some clones in this sample may be carry-over from other donors' samples.

The chain links TRBV6-4 to TRBJ2-2, with 8 bases matching TRBD2. The germline gives CDR1 MRHNA, CDR2 SNTAGT. The V segment lost 6 bases and the J segment 6 bases; nucleotides outside the gene matches: 9. This CDR3 region has 15 residues. The CDR3 sequence is CASSEHSGRSGELFF. Here the CDR3 DNA reads TGTGCCAGCAGCGAGCACAGCGGGAGATCCGGGGAGCTGTTTTTT.

There are many counts of this clonotype. The chain recombines TRBV29-1 with TRBJ2-3; 7 bases are shared with TRBD1. Trimming removed 6 bases from V and 6 bases from J; junction bases left unmatched: 6. The CDR3 consists of 12 residues. CDR1 is SQVTM and CDR2 is ANQGSEA in the germline V gene. The CDR3 DNA follows: TGCAGCGTCCGAGAGGGGGCGGATACGCAGTATTTT. This sequence encodes CSVREGADTQYF.

This clonotype has just a few counts. The CDR3 bases are TGTGCCATCAGCCCTGGCCCCTACGAGCAGTACTTC. Protein sequence: CAISPGPYEQYF. J is TRBJ2-7 and V is TRBV10-3; D is unclear. The CDR3 sequence is 12 residues long. Looked up from germline, CDR1 is ENHRY and CDR2 is SYGVKD. The V end was cut by 6 bases, the J end by 2 bases, with 8 bases between.

The chain combines TRBV20-1 with TRBJ2-2, with D unresolved. V lost 0 bases and J lost 1, with 9 bases in between. Germline V gene sequence: CDR1 DFQATT, CDR2 SNEGSKA (reference sequence). This CDR3 is built from 15 residues. CDR3 in DNA: TGCAGTGCTAGAGATTGGGCGAGGAACACCGGGGAGCTGTTTTTT. Amino acid sequence: CSARDWARNTGELFF.

This clonotype has a count of ten or more. The chain employs TRBV11-2 and TRBJ1-2, with TRBD1 as a possible D gene (5 bases). This CDR3 has 13 residues. The germline CDR1 and CDR2 sequences are SGHAT and FQNNGV. With 1 base removed from V and 5 bases from J, the gap between germline ends came to 8 bases. The CDR3 sequence is CASSLGGGYGYTF. Written as DNA, the CDR3 is TGTGCCAGCAGCTTAGGGGGGGGATATGGCTACACCTTC.

The rearrangement uses TRBV11-1 and TRBJ2-1; D possibly corresponds to TRBD2 (5 bases). Between the trimmed V and J ends, which lost 5 bases and 1 base, there was a span of 15 bases. Looked up from germline, CDR1 is SGHAT and CDR2 is FQDESV (reference sequence). The CDR3 runs 16 residues. CDR3 amino acids: CASSPAGLRSYNEQFF. CDR3 nucleotide sequence: TGTGCCAGCAGCCCGGCGGGTCTTAGATCCTACAATGAGCAGTTCTTC.

This clonotype was found once. The chain combines TRBV7-8 with TRBJ2-2, with a possible D match to TRBD2 (5 bases). CDR1 is SGHVS and CDR2 is FQNEAQ in the germline V gene. The CDR3 totals 15 residues. V lost 3 bases and J lost 5, with 13 bases in between. The CDR3 here is CASSFSGIRTGELFF. The CDR3 coding sequence is TGTGCCAGCAGCTTTTCGGGGATTCGGACCGGGGAGCTGTTTTTT.

This clonotype was observed a handful of times. Written as DNA, the CDR3 is TGTGCCAGCAGCGGAGAGGCAGCAGCGAACACCGGGGAGCTGTTTTTT. Its translation: CASSGEAAANTGELFF. The chain links TRBV2 to TRBJ2-2, with D uncertain. V shed 6 bases and J shed 0 bases, with 14 bases lying between them. The germline V gene encodes CDR1 SNHLY and CDR2 FYNNEI. The CDR3 extends over 16 amino acids.

This clonotype was observed a handful of times. V is TRBV20-1 and J is TRBJ2-7; tentative D call: TRBD2 (6 bases). The CDR3 length is 13 residues. In germline, CDR1 is DFQATT, CDR2 SNEGSKA (reference sequence). Trimming took off 6 bases at V and 1 base at J, with 13 bases between the two ends. In nucleotides, the CDR3 is TGCAGTGCGCCGGGACTCACGTCCTACGAGCAGTACTTC. It is translated as CSAPGLTSYEQYF.

In this sample, this clonotype turned up a few times. The chain carries TRBV3-1 and TRBJ2-5; D could derive from TRBD1 or TRBD2 (5 bases each). V was cut by 1 base and J by 3 bases, with 21 bases left in between. This CDR3 has 18 residues. Per the germline V gene, CDR1 is LGHDT and CDR2 is YNNKEL (reference sequence). The CDR3 DNA is TGTGCCAGCAGCCAAGTAAGGGGCTGGTTGCGGGTAGAAGAGACCCAGTACTTC. Translating it yields CASSQVRGWLRVEETQYF.

The CDR3 region is CASSRNRGNYEQYF. CDR3 sequence (DNA): TGCGCCAGCAGCCGAAACAGGGGAAACTACGAGCAGTACTTC. V is TRBV5-1 and J is TRBJ2-7; 7 bases align to TRBD1. The V segment lost 4 bases and the J segment 3 bases; nucleotides outside the gene matches: 7. Germline CDR1 is SGHRS and CDR2 is YFSETQ. The CDR3 contains 14 residues.

The chain uses TRBV19 and TRBJ1-5; weak D call: TRBD1 (5 bases). The CDR3 is 14 amino acids. The germline V gene has CDR1 LNHDA and CDR2 SQIVND (reference sequence). V was pared by 10 bases and J by 2 bases, with 15 bases between. CDR3 residues: CATGAQGGNQPQHF. The CDR3 DNA follows: TGTGCCACTGGGGCCCAGGGAGGCAATCAGCCCCAGCATTTT.

The table lists this clonotype with many counts. The CDR3 sequence: CAISELAEQFF. The CDR3 DNA follows: TGTGCCATCAGTGAGTTAGCTGAGCAGTTCTTC. The chain couples TRBV10-3 to TRBJ2-1; D unclear. Per the germline V gene, CDR1 is ENHRY and CDR2 is SYGVKD. The CDR3 covers 11 residues. V was cut by 1 base and J by 9 bases, with 4 bases left in between.

The chain has TRBV14 and TRBJ1-2; D remains unclear. The V end lost 4 bases, the J end lost 8 bases, and 17 bases lay between the germline ends. From germline, CDR1 is SGHDN and CDR2 FVKESK. This CDR3 has 14 amino acids. In DNA form, the CDR3 reads TGTGCCAGCAGCCCCTACCCGAGTCCTCGGGGCTACACCTTC. Translation gives CASSPYPSPRGYTF.

A few counts support this clonotype. The chain links TRBV20-1 to TRBJ1-1; the D is unclear. Germline CDR1 and CDR2: DFQATT and SNEGSKA (reference sequence). The CDR3 has 12 amino acids. V was pared by 5 bases and J by 1 base, with 8 bases between. The CDR3 bases are TGCAGTGCTCGACGGGGGAACACTGAAGCTTTCTTT. It is translated as CSARRGNTEAFF.

This clonotype was counted only a few times. The chain couples TRBV29-1 to TRBJ2-7; 9 bases align to TRBD1. This CDR3 comprises 13 residues. With 6 bases clipped from V and 7 bases from J, the junction kept 10 bases outside the gene matches. Germline V gene lookup returns CDR1 SQVTM and CDR2 ANQGSEA. CDR3 sequence (DNA): TGCAGCGTCACCGCACAGGGGGCCGGGGAGCAGTACTTC. Protein sequence: CSVTAQGAGEQYF.

This clonotype occurred a few times. CDR3 in amino acids: CAINRGQDTGELFF. CDR3 in DNA: TGTGCCATCAACAGGGGGCAAGACACCGGGGAGCTGTTTTTT. This chain links TRBV10-3 with TRBJ2-2, with TRBD1 identical over 9 bases. This CDR3 has 14 amino acids. Looked up from germline, CDR1 is ENHRY and CDR2 is SYGVKD. V lost 7 bases and J lost 3; bases outside the gene matches: 3.

A few counts support this clonotype. V is TRBV4-1 and J is TRBJ2-1, with 9 nucleotides matching TRBD2. CDR1 and CDR2 (germline): MGHRA, YSYEKL. This CDR3 region has 16 residues. The junction had 8 bases not matched to a gene; V was cut back by 3 bases and J by 5 bases. The CDR3 protein is CASSHGTSISDNEQFF. CDR3 sequence (DNA): TGCGCCAGCAGCCATGGGACTAGCATATCAGACAATGAGCAGTTCTTC.

The sample holds a few counts of this clonotype. V gene TRBV20-1 combines with J gene TRBJ2-3; D is unclear. The CDR3 totals 16 residues. The germline CDR1 and CDR2 sequences are DFQATT and SNEGSKA (reference sequence). V was cut by 5 bases and J by 2 bases, with 20 bases left in between. The CDR3 loop reads CSAGDPFGRDTDTQYF. The CDR3 DNA follows: TGCAGTGCTGGGGATCCTTTTGGCAGAGACACAGATACGCAGTATTTT.

The V gene is TRBV5-1, the J gene TRBJ2-1; the match to TRBD2 covers 7 bases. The CDR3 covers 13 residues. Germline V gene sequence: CDR1 SGHRS, CDR2 YFSETQ. Trimming cost V 3 bases and J 5 bases; bases outside gene matches: 2. The CDR3 nucleotides read TGCGCCAGCAGCTCAGGACTAGACAATGAGCAGTTCTTC. Amino acid sequence: CASSSGLDNEQFF.

In its sample, this clonotype was seen a few times. V usage is TRBV18 and J usage is TRBJ1-1; the D is unclear. Trimming left V 3 bases short and J 1 base short, with 12 bases between. This CDR3 contains 15 residues. Germline-derived CDR1 and CDR2 are KGHSH and LQKENI. CDR3 in amino acids: CASSPDGPKNTEAFF. CDR3 sequence (DNA): TGTGCCAGCTCACCCGACGGGCCCAAGAACACTGAAGCTTTCTTT. Filled out from reference TRBV18 and TRBJ1-1, the complete variable domain reads NAGVMQNPRHLVRRRGQEARLRCSPMKGHSHVYWYRQLPEEGLKFMVYLQKENIIDESGMPKERFSAEFPKEGPSILRIQQVVRGDSAAYFCASSPDGPKNTEAFFGQGTRLTVV.

This rearrangement joins TRBV5-1 to TRBJ2-3; 8 bases fit TRBD2. This CDR3 is built from 16 residues. The germline V gene has CDR1 SGHRS and CDR2 YFSETQ. After removal of 0 bases from V and 1 base from J, the junction contained 4 bases not matched to a gene. CDR3 in DNA: TGCGCCAGCAGCTTGGGGACTAGCAGACGCACAGATACGCAGTATTTT. Its protein product is CASSLGTSRRTDTQYF.

This clonotype was observed a handful of times. V gene TRBV29-1 combines with J gene TRBJ1-1; D may be TRBD1 (6 bases). V was pared by 1 base and J by 1 base, with 10 bases between. The germline V gene encodes CDR1 SQVTM and CDR2 ANQGSEA. The CDR3 runs 14 residues. This CDR3 is CSVEVGGPNTEAFF. The CDR3 coding sequence is TGCAGCGTTGAAGTAGGGGGGCCGAACACTGAAGCTTTCTTT.

The gene calls are TRBV29-1 and TRBJ2-7, with TRBD2 identical over 14 bases. The germline V gene encodes CDR1 SQVTM and CDR2 ANQGSEA. The CDR3 length is 13 residues. Losses at the gene ends were 5 bases for V and 12 bases for J; bases not matched to a gene: 9. The CDR3 sequence: CSVRLAGGPVVYF. The CDR3 DNA sequence: TGCAGCGTTCGACTAGCGGGAGGGCCTGTTGTGTACTTC.

This clonotype came up a few times. The chain uses TRBV27 and TRBJ2-1; no definite D call. The CDR3 is made up of 15 amino acids. Germline CDR1 and CDR2: MNHEY and SMNVEV (reference sequence). Trimming removed 7 bases at V and 3 bases at J, with 16 bases between. This CDR3 reads CASTTTPKIYNEQFF. CDR3 DNA sequence: TGTGCCAGCACCACAACACCGAAGATCTACAATGAGCAGTTCTTC.

CDR3 amino acids: CASRSGTGGGEQFF. The CDR3 nucleotides are TGTGCCAGCAGATCCGGGACAGGGGGTGGGGAGCAGTTCTTC. This chain connects TRBV6-5 to TRBJ2-1, with TRBD1 matching 11 bases. The CDR3 length is 14 residues. With 6 bases clipped from V and 10 bases from J, the junction kept 8 bases outside the gene matches. Germline assignment: CDR1 MNHEY and CDR2 SVGAGI.

The table lists this clonotype with a few counts. The V call is TRBV25-1, the J call TRBJ2-1; 7 bases match TRBD1. The length of the CDR3 is 15 residues. Germline CDR1 reads MGHDK; CDR2 reads SYGVNS. V shed 4 bases, J shed 5 bases, and the junction held 8 bases outside the gene matches. Written as DNA, the CDR3 is TGTGCCAGCAGTGGCCGGGACAGAGTAAACAATGAGCAGTTCTTC. It specifies CASSGRDRVNNEQFF.